The source of this T cell receptor (beta chain) is a study of T cell responses to AZD1222 COVID-19 vaccine. The protocol was immunoSEQ multiplex PCR, while the TCRdb copy is restricted to in-frame clones and leaves out a portion. Of tens of thousands of clones in the sample, approximately 89% were seen once. The CDR3 runs 16 residues. From germline, CDR1 is LNHDA and CDR2 SQIVND (reference sequence). J gave up 5 bases and V 3 bases, and 5 bases lay outside the gene matches. To note about this clone: Its antigen is still unknown.

General study points: Repertoire sampling happened only post peak T cell response. Vaccine-related CD4 TCRs covered spike, predominating at 160-218 and 743-854. Close to half of spike-specific TCRs reportedly recognize unmutated variant regions. The donor cohort was predominantly white British with a female majority, and clonal diversity may have been underestimated.

Specimen: peripheral blood, collected 28 days after the second dose of the MenACWY control vaccine. The clonotype originates from an adult who received the MenACWY meningococcal vaccine as a control. The chain is built from TRBV19 and TRBJ2-2; 11 bases are a match to TRBD1. Written as DNA, the CDR3 is TGTGCCAGTAGTATTCTCGGGACAGGGGGAACCGGGGAGCTGTTTTTT. It translates to CASSILGTGGTGELFF.